The rows below give T cell receptor beta chains drawn from one sample of a study of blood T cells in healthy people across ages. TCRdb processed the 5' RACE reads anew with MiXCR; each CDR3 protein has one entry. The sample lists fewer than 1,000,000 distinct CDR3 sequences; about half were seen once. The sequenced sample consisted of blood. The receptors were gathered from a man of 80 years or more in good health. The CDR3 runs from the conserved cysteine through the conserved F or W. A D gene is named only where the DNA matches it firmly. Where a row states a size, it is once, few, many or the class of an expanded clone; other rows omit it.

CDR3aa	CDR3nt	abundance	v_gene	j_gene	d_gene
CASSPAGSETQYF	TGTGCCAGCTCGCCAGCAGGGTCGGAGACCCAGTACTTC	few	TRBV18	TRBJ2-5	-
CASSRPGSEANVLTF	TGTGCCAGCAGCCGACCAGGGAGCGAGGCCAACGTCCTGACTTTC	-	TRBV28	TRBJ2-6	-
CASSLSFGGDRGRETQYF	TGTGCCAGCAGCTTATCCTTTGGGGGGGACAGGGGGCGGGAGACCCAGTACTTC	few	TRBV7-2	TRBJ2-5	TRBD1
CASSEGQDNEQFF	TGTGCCAGCAGTGAAGGACAGGACAATGAGCAGTTCTTC	-	TRBV6-2/TRBV6-3	TRBJ2-1	TRBD1
CAGSYDLRGRAYEQYF	TGTGCCGGCAGTTACGACCTTCGCGGGAGAGCCTACGAGCAGTACTTC	-	TRBV6-2/TRBV6-3	TRBJ2-7	TRBD2
CSVIKGAGSGETQYF	TGCAGCGTTATCAAAGGTGCGGGAAGTGGAGAGACCCAGTACTTC	many	TRBV29-1	TRBJ2-5	-
CSARIGAGQPQHF	TGCAGTGCTAGGATCGGGGCGGGCCAGCCCCAGCATTTT	-	TRBV20-1	TRBJ1-5	-
CSVRQFTSYEQYF	TGCAGCGTAAGACAGTTTACCTCCTACGAGCAGTACTTC	few	TRBV29-1	TRBJ2-7	-
CSVATGQGAYEQYF	TGCAGCGTCGCCACGGGACAGGGGGCCTACGAGCAGTACTTC	few	TRBV29-1	TRBJ2-7	TRBD1
CASSLTRGVGKNIQYF	TGTGCCAGCAGCCTCACAAGAGGGGTGGGCAAAAACATTCAGTACTTC	many	TRBV7-2	TRBJ2-4	-
CASSALSHSPLHF	TGCGCCAGCAGCGCGTTGAGTCATTCACCCCTCCACTTT	-	TRBV5-1	TRBJ1-6	-
CSVGRDPATYNEQFF	TGCAGCGTTGGCCGGGACCCGGCGACCTACAATGAGCAGTTCTTC	-	TRBV29-1	TRBJ2-1	-
CASSAPGQGVSSSYNEQFF	TGTGCCAGCAGCGCACCGGGACAGGGGGTTTCAAGCTCCTACAATGAGCAGTTCTTC	-	TRBV7-3	TRBJ2-1	TRBD1
CASSESGTSNSYEQYF	TGCGCCAGCAGCGAATCCGGGACCTCTAACTCCTACGAGCAGTACTTC	-	TRBV4-1	TRBJ2-7	-
CASSRVWTRSLYNEQFF	TGTGCCAGCAGCCGGGTTTGGACTAGGAGCCTTTACAATGAGCAGTTCTTC	-	TRBV3-1	TRBJ2-1	TRBD2
CASSYSGTASDTQYF	TGTGCCAGCAGTTACTCGGGGACAGCATCAGATACGCAGTATTTT	-	TRBV6-5	TRBJ2-3	TRBD1
CASKKAAGDNEQFF	TGTGCCAGCAAAAAGGCTGCGGGAGACAATGAGCAGTTCTTC	-	TRBV7-2	TRBJ2-1	TRBD2
CSVERGRQGVSETQYF	TGCAGCGTTGAAAGGGGTAGACAGGGGGTGTCAGAGACCCAGTACTTC	-	TRBV29-1	TRBJ2-5	TRBD1
CASSLRELNSNQPQHF	TGTGCCAGCAGCTTAAGGGAGTTAAATAGCAATCAGCCCCAGCATTTT	-	TRBV7-8	TRBJ1-5	-
CASSLIPLNEQFF	TGTGCCAGCAGCTTAATTCCCCTAAATGAGCAGTTCTTC	few	TRBV7-9	TRBJ2-1	-
CASSAGVSNQPQHF	TGCGCCAGCAGCGCGGGGGTTAGCAATCAGCCCCAGCATTTT	-	TRBV5-1	TRBJ1-5	-
CASSVSVGTYNEQFF	TGTGCCAGCAGCGTCAGCGTGGGGACTTACAATGAGCAGTTCTTC	-	TRBV7-2	TRBJ2-1	-
CASSDPGQGVEQYF	TGTGCCAGCAGCGACCCAGGACAGGGGGTTGAGCAGTACTTC	many	TRBV12-3/TRBV12-4	TRBJ2-7	TRBD1
CSAWDRQTYEQYF	TGCAGTGCCTGGGACAGGCAAACCTACGAGCAGTACTTC	-	TRBV20-1	TRBJ2-7	TRBD1
CAISESGSGPGEADTQYF	TGTGCCATCAGTGAGTCGGGGTCGGGGCCCGGTGAAGCAGATACGCAGTATTTT	many	TRBV10-3	TRBJ2-3	-
CASSLDTRLSYNEQFF	TGTGCCAGCAGCTTAGATACGCGCCTCTCCTACAATGAGCAGTTCTTC	many	TRBV7-2	TRBJ2-1	-
CSTLTGAYEQYF	TGCAGCACCCTGACAGGAGCCTACGAGCAGTACTTC	-	TRBV29-1	TRBJ2-7	-
CVSSPEGARGSWNEQFF	TGTGTCAGCAGCCCCGAGGGGGCTAGGGGGAGTTGGAATGAGCAGTTCTTC	once	TRBV28	TRBJ2-1	TRBD1
CASSARTGGGSYNEQFF	TGCGCCAGCAGCGCGAGGACGGGGGGGGGCTCCTACAATGAGCAGTTCTTC	many	TRBV5-1	TRBJ2-1	TRBD2
CASSRGEGLSGEQFF	TGTGCCAGCAGTCGGGGGGAGGGCCTGTCGGGGGAGCAGTTCTTC	few	TRBV2	TRBJ2-1	TRBD2
CASTQRPGNEQFF	TGTGCCAGCACGCAGCGCCCGGGAAATGAGCAGTTCTTC	-	TRBV6-2/TRBV6-3	TRBJ2-1	-
CSVQNSNQPQHF	TGCAGCGTTCAAAATAGCAATCAGCCCCAGCATTTT	once	TRBV29-1	TRBJ1-5	-
CASSPGTSGSAFF	TGTGCCAGCAGTCCCGGGACTAGCGGGTCTGCGTTCTTC	-	TRBV28	TRBJ2-1	TRBD2
CASSLGQTEQFF	TGTGCCAGCAGCTTAGGCCAAACTGAGCAGTTCTTC	-	TRBV7-2	TRBJ2-1	-
CASSFGGEGYTF	TGTGCCAGCAGTTTTGGGGGCGAAGGCTACACCTTC	once	TRBV12-3/TRBV12-4	TRBJ1-2	-
CSARESGKVGEQFF	TGCAGTGCTAGAGAAAGCGGGAAGGTTGGTGAGCAGTTCTTC	few	TRBV20-1	TRBJ2-1	TRBD2
CASSLEGTGPVNIQYF	TGCGCCAGCAGCTTGGAGGGGACAGGGCCGGTAAACATTCAGTACTTC	-	TRBV5-1	TRBJ2-4	TRBD1
CASSPGQGAKSYEQYF	TGTGCCAGCAGCCCGGGACAGGGGGCGAAATCTTACGAGCAGTACTTC	-	TRBV14	TRBJ2-7	TRBD1
CASSPDFRGANSPLHF	TGTGCCAGCTCACCAGATTTCCGGGGGGCTAATTCACCCCTCCACTTT	-	TRBV18	TRBJ1-6	-
CSVEPQGDTQYF	TGCAGCGTTGAACCCCAGGGAGATACGCAGTATTTT	-	TRBV29-1	TRBJ2-3	-
CASSSRDRELQHF	TGTGCCAGCAGCAGCCGGGACAGGGAGCTTCAGCATTTT	-	TRBV4-2	TRBJ1-5	TRBD1
CASSQDFLAGVRNEQFF	TGTGCCAGCAGCCAAGATTTTCTAGCAGGGGTCAGGAATGAGCAGTTCTTC	-	TRBV14	TRBJ2-1	-
CSAKLAGPSEQYF	TGCAGTGCCAAACTAGCGGGGCCCTCCGAGCAGTACTTC	-	TRBV20-1	TRBJ2-7	TRBD2
CSARPAGGFYNEQFF	TGCAGTGCTCGACCCGCCGGGGGATTCTACAATGAGCAGTTCTTC	-	TRBV20-1	TRBJ2-1	-
CASSLPGLAGVDTGELFF	TGTGCCAGCAGCCTCCCGGGACTAGCGGGAGTGGACACCGGGGAGCTGTTTTTT	-	TRBV21-1	TRBJ2-2	-
CASRPGNRGESTEAFF	TGTGCCAGCAGGCCCGGTAACAGGGGGGAGAGCACTGAAGCTTTCTTT	-	TRBV14	TRBJ1-1	TRBD1
CSFAPPGQGYNEQFF	TGCAGCTTTGCTCCCCCGGGACAGGGGTATAATGAGCAGTTCTTC	-	TRBV20-1	TRBJ2-1	TRBD1
CAISVQGERFNEQFF	TGTGCCATCAGTGTACAGGGGGAGCGTTTCAATGAGCAGTTCTTC	few	TRBV10-3	TRBJ2-1	TRBD1
CASSSNRVRNSPLHF	TGTGCCAGCAGTTCGAACAGGGTGCGGAATTCACCCCTCCACTTT	-	TRBV12-3/TRBV12-4	TRBJ1-6	-
CASSPPPGGRGVFVHEQFF	TGTGCCAGCTCACCACCGCCCGGGGGTCGGGGGGTTTTCGTCCATGAGCAGTTCTTC	-	TRBV18	TRBJ2-1	TRBD2
CASSQGRQGIFNEQFF	TGTGCCAGCAGCCAAGGAAGACAGGGGATTTTCAATGAGCAGTTCTTC	-	TRBV3-1	TRBJ2-1	TRBD1